These 22 T cell receptor beta chains were sequenced from one sample in a study of regulatory T cells in long-lasting Graves disease. Described time point: newly diagnosed GD, antithyroid drugs for less than 3 months. PBMCs were the source of the RNA used for TCR sequencing. To make TCR beta libraries, researchers used iRepertoire HTBI primers and Arm-PCR of CDR3 regions. TCRdb passed the multiplex PCR reads through MiXCR, listing each CDR3 protein once. Of roughly 530,000 distinct CDR3 sequences listed, 16% were seen once; the top ten hold roughly 25%. The same sample was also studied in work on T cells in Graves' hyperthyroidism and ophthalmopathy.

Here the sequenced sample was peripheral blood mononuclear cells (PBMCs), taken at new diagnosis, from a patient treated with antithyroid drugs. These receptor sequences come from a woman aged 35 to 60 with Graves disease.

This clonotype was detected many times. CDR3 DNA sequence: TGTGCCAGCAGCAATACAGCCTACGAGCAGTACTTC. Translated, it gives CASSNTAYEQYF. This sequence joins TRBV27 and TRBJ2-7; D is undetermined. This CDR3 has 12 residues. The germline V gene has CDR1 MNHEY and CDR2 SMNVEV (reference sequence). Between the trimmed V and J ends, which lost 6 bases and 2 bases, there was a span of 8 bases.

Only a few counts were recorded for this clonotype. The gene calls are TRBV19 and TRBJ1-2; TRBD1 might be the D (6 bases). The CDR3 runs 14 residues. Germline CDR1 LNHDA, CDR2 SQIVND (reference sequence). Trimming removed 6 bases at V and 4 bases at J, with 15 bases between. The CDR3: CASSNTGTLYGYTF. The CDR3 coding sequence is TGTGCCAGTAGCAATACAGGGACTCTCTATGGCTACACCTTC.

J is TRBJ1-4 and V is TRBV28, with 8 bases fitting TRBD1. After removal of 3 bases from V and 6 bases from J, the junction contained 6 bases not matched to a gene. The germline gives CDR1 MDHEN, CDR2 SYDVKM. The CDR3 runs to 15 residues. In DNA, the CDR3 is TGTGCCAGCAGTTTCCAGCAGGGGGCATATGAAAAACTGTTTTTT. Its translation is CASSFQQGAYEKLFF.

The CDR3 loop reads CSVLRDRGAYGYTF. CDR3 DNA: TGCAGCGTTCTAAGGGACAGGGGCGCCTATGGCTACACCTTC. The chain links TRBV29-1 to TRBJ1-2; TRBD1 matches 10 bases. The junction had 7 bases not matched to a gene; V was cut back by 5 bases and J by 4 bases. The CDR3 totals 14 residues. Per the germline V gene, CDR1 is SQVTM and CDR2 is ANQGSEA.

V usage is TRBV9 and J usage is TRBJ2-1; possible D gene TRBD2, 7 bases. The V and J ends lost 3 bases and 7 bases respectively, with 17 bases between them. CDR1 is SGDLS, CDR2 YYNGEE, per germline. The CDR3 loop spans 15 amino acids. The CDR3 region has the DNA TGTGCCAGCAGCGACCCCTGGGGGGGCCGAAATGAGCAGTTCTTC. Residues: CASSDPWGGRNEQFF.

The sample holds many counts of this clonotype. V gene TRBV20-1 combines with J gene TRBJ1-4, with D maybe TRBD1 (6 bases). This CDR3 is 13 amino acids long. Trimming removed 6 bases at V and 5 bases at J, with 13 bases between. Germline-derived CDR1 and CDR2 are DFQATT and SNEGSKA (reference sequence). CDR3 region: CSAAHGQNEKLFF. The CDR3 DNA sequence: TGCAGTGCAGCCCACGGACAGAATGAAAAACTGTTTTTT.

This chain links TRBV6-5 with TRBJ2-5, with 13 nucleotides matching TRBD2. This CDR3 is 16 amino acids long. V lost 4 bases, J lost 2 bases, and 4 bases stayed unmatched. Germline CDR1 and CDR2: MNHEY and SVGAGI. The CDR3, as DNA: TGTGCCAGCAGTTGGACTAGCGGGGGCCTACAAGAGACCCAGTACTTC. This sequence encodes CASSWTSGGLQETQYF.

As to this clonotype: A much larger clonotype is one base distant, so this may be a read error. The chain employs TRBV7-2 and TRBJ2-3; D is ambiguous. Germline V gives CDR1 SGHTA, CDR2 FQGNSA. CDR3 length: 14 amino acids. The CDR3 DNA reads as TGTGCCAGCAGCCCACCCCCCAGCACAGTTACGCAGTATTTT. This gives the protein CASSPPPSTVTQYF.

This clonotype has at least ten counts. This sequence joins TRBV2 and TRBJ2-3; 9 bases match TRBD2. Germline-derived CDR1 and CDR2 are SNHLY and FYNNEI. Trimming at V came to 8 bases and at J to 8 bases, leaving 8 bases not matched to a gene. The CDR3 is 13 residues long. The CDR3 region has the DNA TGTGCCAGCTTTGCGGGGGGGCCGTTTACGCAGTATTTT. This translates into CASFAGGPFTQYF.

The rearrangement uses TRBV14 and TRBJ2-3, with no clear D. CDR1 SGHDN and CDR2 FVKESK come from the germline V gene. The length of the CDR3 is 15 residues. Trimming removed 0 bases from V and 2 bases from J, with 9 bases in between. The CDR3 is CASSQDSFYTDTQYF. CDR3 nucleotide sequence: TGTGCCAGCAGCCAAGACAGCTTCTACACAGATACGCAGTATTTT.

Regarding this clonotype: A single base separates this from a much larger clone, so it may be a read error. This chain connects TRBV6-1 to TRBJ1-4; D is uncertain. This CDR3 region has 15 residues. Looked up from germline, CDR1 is MNHNS and CDR2 is SASEGT. CDR3 residues: CPSSEEVHSDEKLFF. CDR3 sequence (DNA): TGTCCCAGCAGTGAAGAGGTGCATTCGGACGAAAAACTGTTTTTT.

The chain employs TRBV25-1 and TRBJ1-5; D gene ambiguous. Germline loops: CDR1 MGHDK, CDR2 SYGVNS. V was shortened by 6 bases and J by 11 bases, with 14 bases between the two germline ends. The CDR3 totals 12 residues. CDR3 region: CASSFGEAAQHF. CDR3 nucleotides: TGTGCCAGCAGCTTCGGGGAGGCAGCCCAGCATTTT. The full variable domain, with the rest looked up from reference TRBV25-1 and TRBJ1-5, is EADIYQTPRYLVIGTGKKITLECSQTMGHDKMYWYQQDPGMELHLIHYSYGVNSTEKGDLSSESTVSRIRTEHFPLTLESARPSHTSQYLCASSFGEAAQHFGDGTRLSIL.

J is TRBJ2-7 and V is TRBV10-3; D is undetermined. Germline V gives CDR1 ENHRY, CDR2 SYGVKD. Deletions cut 1 base from V and 1 base from J, with 8 bases between. CDR3 size: 14 residues. The CDR3, as DNA: TGTGCCATCAGTGAGTTGGACGCATCCTACGAGCAGTACTTC. Residues: CAISELDASYEQYF.

This chain connects TRBV15 to TRBJ1-4; TRBD1 agrees at 7 bases. Trimming removed 3 bases from V and 3 bases from J; junction bases left unmatched: 4. Germline CDR1 LNHNV, CDR2 YYDKDF (reference sequence). CDR3 length equals 15 residues. CDR3 sequence: CATSSRGVANEKLFF. DNA of the CDR3: TGTGCCACCAGCAGCAGGGGGGTGGCTAATGAAAAACTGTTTTTT. Full variable domain (remainder filled in from reference TRBV15 and TRBJ1-4): DAMVIQNPRYQVTQFGKPVTLSCSQTLNHNVMYWYQQKSSQAPKLLFHYYDKDFNNEADTPDNFQSRRPNTSFCFLDIRSPGLGDTAMYLCATSSRGVANEKLFFGSGTQLSVL.

The chain has TRBV28 and TRBJ2-7; D not resolved. The CDR3 sequence is 14 residues long. Germline V CDR1 and CDR2: MDHEN, SYDVKM. Trimming took off 7 bases at V and 7 bases at J, with 20 bases between the two ends. CDR3 in amino acids: CASTRTIPNSEQYF. In DNA form, the CDR3 reads TGTGCCAGCACCCGGACCATCCCGAATTCTGAGCAGTACTTC. The complete variable domain, with remaining parts taken from reference TRBV28 and TRBJ2-7, reads DVKVTQSSRYLVKRTGEKVFLECVQDMDHENMFWYRQDPGLGLRLIYFSYDVKMKEKGDIPEGYSVSREKKERFSLILESASTNQTSMYLCASTRTIPNSEQYFGPGTRLTVT.

Ten or more counts support this clonotype. The chain joins TRBV3-1 to TRBJ2-1; D perhaps matches TRBD1 (6 bases). The CDR3 is 11 amino acids. Germline CDR1 reads LGHDT; CDR2 reads YNNKEL (reference sequence). The V end lost 4 bases, the J end lost 10 bases, and 8 bases lay between the germline ends. In nucleotides, the CDR3 is TGTGCCAGCAGCCTCGGACAGGAGCAGTTCTTC. Encoded protein: CASSLGQEQFF.

This clonotype was counted many times. The V and J genes are TRBV6-1 and TRBJ1-2; 7 positions agree with TRBD1. The CDR3 consists of 12 residues. CDR1 is MNHNS, CDR2 SASEGT, per germline. The trim removed 5 bases at V and 8 bases at J, leaving 5 bases unmatched. As DNA, the CDR3 is TGTGCCAGCAGTCCTAGGACAGGAGGCTACACCTTC. Translation gives CASSPRTGGYTF.

In its sample, this clonotype was seen many times. The rearrangement uses TRBV19 and TRBJ2-5; weak D call: TRBD1 (6 bases). The CDR3 loop spans 14 amino acids. Germline CDR1 and CDR2: LNHDA and SQIVND (reference sequence). The germline V and J ends were trimmed by 5 bases and 1 base, with 11 bases remaining between them. The CDR3 sequence is CASSPWDTQETQYF. As DNA, the CDR3 is TGTGCCAGTAGTCCCTGGGACACCCAAGAGACCCAGTACTTC.

This clonotype appeared many times. The rearrangement links TRBV12-3 or TRBV12-4 to TRBJ2-3, with no clear D. The V end was cut by 3 bases, the J end by 0 bases, with 7 bases between. This CDR3 comprises 14 residues. The CDR3 here is CASSFRQSTDTQYF. The CDR3 region has the DNA TGTGCCAGCAGTTTTCGGCAGAGCACAGATACGCAGTATTTT.

In this sample, this clonotype turned up a few times. CDR3 in DNA: TGTGCCAGCAGCTTAGGCCCCTATGAGCAGTTCTTC. Residues: CASSLGPYEQFF. The rearrangement links TRBV13 to TRBJ2-1; D is uncertain. The CDR3 runs to 12 residues. Per the germline V gene, CDR1 is PRHDT and CDR2 is FYEKMQ (reference sequence). Trimming pared 0 bases from V and 8 bases from J, leaving 5 bases between.

This clonotype was recorded many times. The chain combines TRBV2 with TRBJ1-1, with a weak D call TRBD1 (6 bases). The CDR3 extends over 15 amino acids. Looked up from germline, CDR1 is SNHLY and CDR2 is FYNNEI. V dropped 6 bases and J dropped 1 base, with 15 bases sitting between them. CDR3 residues: CASSPTGQTNTEAFF. CDR3 in DNA: TGTGCCAGCAGCCCCACTGGACAGACGAACACTGAAGCTTTCTTT. Based on the CDR3 plus reference TRBV2 and TRBJ1-1, the full variable domain is EPEVTQTPSHQVTQMGQEVILRCVPISNHLYFYWYRQILGQKVEFLVSFYNNEISEKSEIFDDQFSVERPDGSNFTLKIRSTKLEDSAMYFCASSPTGQTNTEAFFGQGTRLTVV.

This clonotype has ten or more counts. The J gene is TRBJ2-1, the V gene TRBV5-6, with no clear D. This CDR3 is built from 13 residues. Trimming removed 4 bases at V and 8 bases at J, with 13 bases between. From germline, CDR1 is SGHDT and CDR2 YYEEEE. The CDR3 region has the DNA TGTGCCAGCAGCCGCTTAGCAAGGGATGAGCAGTTCTTC. This sequence encodes CASSRLARDEQFF.